This T cell receptor (beta chain) was captured in a study of response to subunit inactivated influenza vaccine. Deletions cut 5 bases from V and 0 bases from J, with 17 bases between. The V gene's germline CDR1 is SGHTA and CDR2 FQGNSA. The CDR3 is 17 residues long. Study-wide results and limits: Authors suggested each seasonal influenza vaccination recruits few new T cells.

Remarks on this clonotype: Its specificity is not known.

TCRdb itself ran the RT-PCR reads through MiXCR, one entry per CDR3 protein. Among approximately 530,000 distinct CDR3 sequences, 6.5% to 8% were seen once, and the ten largest hold 10% to 15%. This sequence originates from a man in his fifties or sixties who received an inactivated influenza vaccine. The material sequenced was PBMCs from blood, taken roughly 24 months after vaccination. The rearrangement joins TRBV7-2 to TRBJ1-3; tentative D call: TRBD1 (5 bases). This chain's CDR3 is CASSDRRQSISGNTIYF. The DNA of the CDR3 is TGTGCCAGCAGCGACAGACGACAGAGTATCTCTGGAAACACCATATATTTT.